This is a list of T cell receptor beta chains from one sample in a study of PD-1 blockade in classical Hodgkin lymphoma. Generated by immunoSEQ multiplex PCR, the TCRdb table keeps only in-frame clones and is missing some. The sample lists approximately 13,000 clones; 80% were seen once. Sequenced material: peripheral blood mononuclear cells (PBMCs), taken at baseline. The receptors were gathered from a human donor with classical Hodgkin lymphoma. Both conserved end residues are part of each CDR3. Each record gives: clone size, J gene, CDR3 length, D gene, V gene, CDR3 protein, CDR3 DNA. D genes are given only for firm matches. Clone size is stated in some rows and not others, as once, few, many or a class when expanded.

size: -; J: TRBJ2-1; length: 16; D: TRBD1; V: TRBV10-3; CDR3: CAIGGMVQNRGDEQFF; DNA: TGTGCCATCGGGGGAATGGTGCAAAACAGGGGCGATGAGCAGTTCTTC
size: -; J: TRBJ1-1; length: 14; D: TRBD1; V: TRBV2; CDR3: CASSAEQGRTEAFF; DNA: TGTGCCAGCAGTGCGGAACAGGGGCGTACTGAAGCTTTCTTT
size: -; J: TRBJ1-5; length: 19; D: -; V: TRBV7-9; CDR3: CASSAFVFGDGYSNQPQHF; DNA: TGTGCCAGCAGCGCGTTCGTCTTCGGGGATGGGTATAGCAATCAGCCCCAGCATTTT
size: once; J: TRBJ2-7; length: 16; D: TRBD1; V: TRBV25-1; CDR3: CASSEYTGTGDSEQYF; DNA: TGTGCCAGCAGTGAATACACTGGGACAGGGGATTCCGAGCAGTACTTC
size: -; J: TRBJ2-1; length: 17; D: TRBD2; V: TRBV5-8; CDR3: CASSFVLGLAGGYEQFF; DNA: TGTGCCAGCAGCTTTGTTCTTGGGCTAGCGGGAGGCTATGAGCAGTTCTTC
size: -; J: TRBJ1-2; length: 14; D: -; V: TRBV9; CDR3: CASSPLRQEYGYTF; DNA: TGTGCCAGCAGCCCCCTCCGCCAAGAATATGGCTACACCTTC
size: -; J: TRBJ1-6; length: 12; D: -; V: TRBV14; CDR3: CASSQAYSPLHF; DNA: TGTGCCAGCAGCCAAGCATACTCACCCCTCCACTTT
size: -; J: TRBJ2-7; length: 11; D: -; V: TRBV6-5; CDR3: CASLASYEQYF; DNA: TGTGCCAGCCTTGCCAGCTACGAGCAGTACTTC
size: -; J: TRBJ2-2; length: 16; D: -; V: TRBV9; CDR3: CASSVAGEPNTGELFF; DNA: TGTGCCAGCAGCGTAGCTGGCGAACCGAACACCGGGGAGCTGTTTTTT
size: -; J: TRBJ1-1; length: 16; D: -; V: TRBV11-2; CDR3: CASSLMEVVMNTEAFF; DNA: TGTGCCAGCAGCTTGATGGAGGTCGTGATGAACACTGAAGCTTTCTTT